What follows are 5 T cell receptor beta chains derived from one specimen sequenced in a study of OX40 agonist ivuxolimab in advanced cancers. Clones were sequenced by immunoSEQ multiplex PCR, and TCRdb holds only the in-frame ones, with some missing. Of tens of thousands of clones in the sample, about 92% were seen once. The source was CD4+ or CD8+ T cells sorted from blood, collected in a trial of the OX40 agonist ivuxolimab. Receptors were obtained from an adult with an advanced solid tumor such as melanoma, head and neck, liver or kidney cancer.

The chain joins TRBV10-2 to TRBJ1-1; 7 bases are shared with TRBD1. CDR3 size: 11 residues. V trimming: 10 bases; J trimming: 4 bases; junction bases outside the gene matches: 3. CDR1 is WSHSY and CDR2 is SAAADI in the germline V gene. Here the CDR3 reads CAIRQGTEAFF. The CDR3 nucleotides read TGCGCCATCCGACAGGGCACTGAAGCTTTCTTT.

Here the CDR3 DNA reads TGTGCCAGCAGCGTAGATGGAGGGAATGAAGCTTTCTTT. This encodes CASSVDGGNEAFF. The genes are TRBV9 and TRBJ1-1; D gene unclear. Germline CDR1 and CDR2: SGDLS and YYNGEE. The CDR3 loop spans 13 amino acids. V lost 0 bases and J lost 7, with 10 bases in between.

CDR3 in amino acids: CASSQDGREQYF. The CDR3 bases are TGCGCCAGCAGCCAAGATGGAAGAGAGCAGTACTTC. V is TRBV4-1 and J is TRBJ2-7; D unresolved. Germline assignment: CDR1 MGHRA and CDR2 YSYEKL. Trimming shortened V by 0 bases and J by 7 bases, and 7 bases separated the two germline ends. There are 12 residues in the CDR3.

The chain is built from TRBV27 and TRBJ2-7; the match to TRBD1 covers 8 bases. This CDR3 is built from 13 residues. In germline, CDR1 is MNHEY, CDR2 SMNVEV (reference sequence). V was pared by 8 bases and J by 5 bases, with 8 bases of the junction left unmatched. The chain's CDR3 is CASSRTGSHEQYF. CDR3 bases: TGTGCCAGCTCTCGGACAGGGTCACACGAGCAGTACTTC.

The CDR3: CASSLGTGNYEQYF. The CDR3 nucleotides read TGTGCCAGCAGCTTAGGGACAGGGAACTACGAGCAGTACTTC. The chain carries TRBV7-3 and TRBJ2-7, with 9 bases identical to TRBD1. There are 14 residues in the CDR3. Trimming removed 2 bases from V and 3 bases from J; junction bases left unmatched: 2. From germline, CDR1 is SGHTA and CDR2 FQGTGA. The variable domain in full, with the rest retrieved from reference TRBV7-3 and TRBJ2-7, is GAGVSQTPSNKVTEKGKYVELRCDPISGHTALYWYRQSLGQGPEFLIYFQGTGAADDSGLPNDRFFAVRPEGSVSTLKIQRTERGDSAVYLCASSLGTGNYEQYFGPGTRLTVT.